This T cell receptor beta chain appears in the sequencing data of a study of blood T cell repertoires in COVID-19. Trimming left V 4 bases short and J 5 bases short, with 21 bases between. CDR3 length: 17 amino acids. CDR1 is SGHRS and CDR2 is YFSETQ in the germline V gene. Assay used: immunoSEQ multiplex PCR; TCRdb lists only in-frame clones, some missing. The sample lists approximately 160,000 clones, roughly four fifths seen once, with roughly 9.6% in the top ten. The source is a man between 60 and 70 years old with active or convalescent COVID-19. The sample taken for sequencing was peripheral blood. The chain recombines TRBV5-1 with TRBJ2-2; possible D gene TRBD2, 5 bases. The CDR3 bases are TGCGCCAGCAGCGCTACGGGCGGCGATAGGAGGACCGGGGAGCTGTTTTTT. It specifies CASSATGGDRRTGELFF.